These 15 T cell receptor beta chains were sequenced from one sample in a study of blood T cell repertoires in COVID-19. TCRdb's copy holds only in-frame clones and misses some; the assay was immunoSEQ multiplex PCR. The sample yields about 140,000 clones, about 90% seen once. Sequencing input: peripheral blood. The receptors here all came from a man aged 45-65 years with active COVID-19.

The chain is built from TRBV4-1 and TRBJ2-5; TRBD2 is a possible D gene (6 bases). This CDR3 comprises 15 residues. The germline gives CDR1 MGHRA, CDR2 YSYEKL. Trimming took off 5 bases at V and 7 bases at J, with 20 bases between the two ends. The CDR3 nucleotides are TGCGCCAGCAGCTCGGCCGGGACCGCCGGGGGGACCCAGTACTTC. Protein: CASSSAGTAGGTQYF.

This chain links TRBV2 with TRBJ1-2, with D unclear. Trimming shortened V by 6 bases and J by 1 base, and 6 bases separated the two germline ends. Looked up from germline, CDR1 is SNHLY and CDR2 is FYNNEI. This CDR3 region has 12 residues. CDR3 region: CASSRINYGYTF. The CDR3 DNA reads TGTGCCAGCAGCAGGATTAACTATGGCTACACCTTC.

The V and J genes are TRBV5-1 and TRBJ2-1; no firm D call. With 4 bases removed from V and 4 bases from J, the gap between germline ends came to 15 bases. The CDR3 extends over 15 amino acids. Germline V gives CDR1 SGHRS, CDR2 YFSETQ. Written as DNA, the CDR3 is TGCGCCAGCAGCCCGGTCGGTGATAAGTACAATGAGCAGTTCTTC. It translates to CASSPVGDKYNEQFF.

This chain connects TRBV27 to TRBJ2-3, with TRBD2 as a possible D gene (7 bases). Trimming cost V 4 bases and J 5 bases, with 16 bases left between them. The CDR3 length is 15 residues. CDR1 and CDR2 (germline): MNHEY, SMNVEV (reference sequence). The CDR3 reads CASSSQGRDIDTQYF. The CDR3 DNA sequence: TGTGCCAGCAGTTCCCAGGGGAGGGATATAGATACGCAGTATTTT.

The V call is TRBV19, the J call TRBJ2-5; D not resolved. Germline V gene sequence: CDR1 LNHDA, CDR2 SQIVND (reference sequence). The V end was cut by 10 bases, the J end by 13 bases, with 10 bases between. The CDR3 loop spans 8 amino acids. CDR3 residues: CAKSGRYF. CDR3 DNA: TGTGCCAAGTCTGGCAGGTACTTC.

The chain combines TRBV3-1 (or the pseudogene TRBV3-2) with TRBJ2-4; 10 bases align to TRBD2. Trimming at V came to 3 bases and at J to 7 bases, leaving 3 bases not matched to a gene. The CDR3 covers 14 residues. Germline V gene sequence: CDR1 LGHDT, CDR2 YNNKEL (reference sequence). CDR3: CASSHQLAGNIQYF. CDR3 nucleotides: TGTGCCAGCAGCCATCAACTAGCGGGGAACATTCAGTACTTC.

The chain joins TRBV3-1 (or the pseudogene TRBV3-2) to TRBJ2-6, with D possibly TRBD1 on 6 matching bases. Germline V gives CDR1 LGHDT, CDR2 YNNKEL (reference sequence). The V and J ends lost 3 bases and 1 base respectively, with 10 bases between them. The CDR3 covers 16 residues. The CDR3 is CASSQTTGSGANVLTF. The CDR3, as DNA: TGTGCCAGCAGCCAGACAACAGGGTCTGGGGCCAACGTCCTGACTTTC.

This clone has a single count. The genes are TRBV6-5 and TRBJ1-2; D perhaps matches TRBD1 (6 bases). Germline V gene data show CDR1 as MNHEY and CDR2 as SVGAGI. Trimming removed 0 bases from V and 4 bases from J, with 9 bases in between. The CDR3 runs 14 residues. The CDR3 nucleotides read TGTGCCAGCAGTTACTCTGGACAGAGCTATGGCTACACCTTC. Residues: CASSYSGQSYGYTF.

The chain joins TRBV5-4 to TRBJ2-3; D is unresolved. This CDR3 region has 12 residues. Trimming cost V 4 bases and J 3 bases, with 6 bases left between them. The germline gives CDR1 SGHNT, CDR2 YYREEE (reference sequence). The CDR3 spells CASSPRTDTQYF. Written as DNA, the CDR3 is TGTGCCAGCAGCCCTCGGACAGATACGCAGTATTTT.

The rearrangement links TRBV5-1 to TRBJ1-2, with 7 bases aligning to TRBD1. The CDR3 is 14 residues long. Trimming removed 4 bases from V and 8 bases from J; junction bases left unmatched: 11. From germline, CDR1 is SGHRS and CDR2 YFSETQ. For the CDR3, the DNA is TGCGCCAGCAGCCCGAAAGGACAGGATGGGGGCTACACCTTC. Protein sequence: CASSPKGQDGGYTF.

The CDR3 nucleotides read TGTGCCAGCTCACCATCGGCAGATACGCAGTATTTT. This encodes CASSPSADTQYF. The rearrangement uses TRBV18 and TRBJ2-3, with D uncertain. This CDR3 has 12 amino acids. Trimming shortened V by 2 bases and J by 4 bases, and 4 bases separated the two germline ends. Looked up from germline, CDR1 is KGHSH and CDR2 is LQKENI.

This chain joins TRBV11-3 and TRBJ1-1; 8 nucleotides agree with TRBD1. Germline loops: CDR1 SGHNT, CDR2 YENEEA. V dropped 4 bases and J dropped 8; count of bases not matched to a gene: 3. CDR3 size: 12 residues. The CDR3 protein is CASSSGQGEAFF. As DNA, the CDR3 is TGTGCCAGCAGCTCCGGACAGGGCGAAGCTTTCTTT.

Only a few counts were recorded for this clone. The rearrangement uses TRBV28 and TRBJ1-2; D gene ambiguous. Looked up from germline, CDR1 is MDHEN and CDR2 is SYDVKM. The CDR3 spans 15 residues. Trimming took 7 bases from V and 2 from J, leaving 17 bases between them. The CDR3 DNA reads TGTGCCAGCACCTCCCCGGGTGCGGAGAACTATGGCTACACCTTC. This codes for CASTSPGAENYGYTF.

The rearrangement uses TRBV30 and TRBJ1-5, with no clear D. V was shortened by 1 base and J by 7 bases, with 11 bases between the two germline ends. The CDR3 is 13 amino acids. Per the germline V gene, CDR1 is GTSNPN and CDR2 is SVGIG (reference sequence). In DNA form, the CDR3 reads TGTGCCTGGAGTGGCGGCCCCGGGCAGCCCCAGCATTTT. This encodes CAWSGGPGQPQHF.

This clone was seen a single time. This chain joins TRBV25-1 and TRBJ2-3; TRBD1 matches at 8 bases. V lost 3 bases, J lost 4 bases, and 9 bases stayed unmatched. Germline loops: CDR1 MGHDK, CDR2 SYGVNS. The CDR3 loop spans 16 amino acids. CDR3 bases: TGTGCCAGCAGTGACGAGAGACAGGGGAGTTCAGATACGCAGTATTTT. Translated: CASSDERQGSSDTQYF.